This TCR delta chain stems from a study of human gamma delta and Vdelta1 T cells. Germline assignment: CDR1 TSWWSYY and CDR2 QGS. The CDR3 has 26 residues. Losses at the gene ends were 2 bases for V and 3 bases for J; bases not matched to a gene: 35. TCRdb used CATT to re-call clones from the PCR reads. The top ten hold roughly nine tenths of the sample, which has about 740 delta-chain clones, 28% seen once. The sequenced sample was Vdelta1 gamma-delta T cells from blood. The rearrangement joins TRDV1 to TRDJ1; 11 bases are a match to TRDD3. The TCR originated in a human donor in good health. CDR3 amino acids: CALGENSDPVRDTLNWGIRGADKLIF. The DNA of the CDR3 is TGTGCTCTTGGGGAAAACTCCGATCCCGTGAGGGATACCCTCAATTGGGGGATACGGGGAGCCGATAAACTCATCTTT.